Following are 26 T cell receptor beta chains from one sample sequenced in a study of radiation and T cells in renal cell carcinoma. Sample time point: blood 4 weeks post-SBRT, at nephrectomy. Indicated treatment: 15 Gy SBRT to primary tumor, nephrectomy 4 weeks later. Data came from immunoSEQ multiplex PCR; TCRdb stores just in-frame clones and leaves some out. The table has under 100,000 clones, 70% to 85% seen once. Material: blood, obtained from a patient whose treatment included radiotherapy and nephrectomy. All receptors come from a man in his 60s with renal cell carcinoma.

The gene calls are TRBV27 and TRBJ1-1; D might be TRBD1 (6 bases). This CDR3 comprises 14 residues. The germline V gene has CDR1 MNHEY and CDR2 SMNVEV (reference sequence). Trimming removed 5 bases from V and 1 base from J, with 11 bases in between. The CDR3 bases are TGTGCCAGCAGTGTCCTCAGGGGGAACACTGAAGCTTTCTTT. Protein sequence: CASSVLRGNTEAFF.

The chain has TRBV10-1 and TRBJ2-3; 10 bases fit TRBD1. This CDR3 contains 17 residues. Looked up from germline, CDR1 is WNHNN and CDR2 is SYGVQD (reference sequence). V lost 2 bases to trimming and J lost 4 bases; unmatched junction nucleotides: 9. This chain's CDR3 is CASSEPLGGTGADTQYF. CDR3 nucleotide sequence: TGCGCCAGCAGTGAGCCCTTAGGGGGGACAGGGGCAGATACGCAGTATTTT.

The chain joins TRBV27 to TRBJ1-1; 10 bases align to TRBD1. CDR3 length: 14 residues. V was pared by 5 bases and J by 4 bases, with 4 bases of the junction left unmatched. CDR1 is MNHEY and CDR2 is SMNVEV in the germline V gene (reference sequence). The CDR3 here is CASSARQGATEAFF. In DNA, the CDR3 is TGTGCCAGCAGTGCTCGACAGGGGGCCACTGAAGCTTTCTTT.

This sequence joins TRBV10-1 and TRBJ2-2, with D maybe TRBD1 (6 bases). There are 13 residues in the CDR3. Germline assignment: CDR1 WNHNN and CDR2 SYGVQD (reference sequence). The ends were cut back, 7 bases at V and 3 bases at J, with 9 bases in the middle. In nucleotides, the CDR3 is TGCGCCAGCAACAGGGCGGACACCGGGGAGCTGTTTTTT. This encodes CASNRADTGELFF.

This clone has more than one count but fewer than ten. The rearrangement links TRBV10-3 to TRBJ2-1, with a weak D call TRBD2 (5 bases). The CDR3 covers 14 residues. CDR1 and CDR2 from the germline V gene are ENHRY and SYGVKD. Trimming cost V 0 bases and J 8 bases, with 11 bases left between them. In nucleotides, the CDR3 is TGTGCCATCAGTGAGTCCCCCCCGAGGGATGAGCAGTTCTTC. Translation: CAISESPPRDEQFF.

V and J are TRBV6-1 and TRBJ2-1; D is ambiguous. The germline V gene encodes CDR1 MNHNS and CDR2 SASEGT. This CDR3 comprises 13 residues. Trimming stripped 0 bases from V and 16 bases from J, with 16 bases between. The CDR3 region is CASSEARTIPRFF. The CDR3 DNA follows: TGTGCCAGCAGTGAAGCTAGGACGATTCCTCGCTTCTTC.

The V gene is TRBV30, the J gene TRBJ2-7, with 8 bases lining up with TRBD1. J gave up 2 bases and V 7 bases, and 4 bases lay outside the gene matches. The germline V gene has CDR1 GTSNPN and CDR2 SVGIG (reference sequence). The CDR3 sequence is 12 residues long. The CDR3 bases are TGTGCCTTGCGGGACAGGCCCTACGAGCAGTACTTC. It codes for CALRDRPYEQYF.

Regarding this clone: The sample holds other DNA sequences that translate to the same CDR3. V gene TRBV7-2 combines with J gene TRBJ1-5; D is unresolved. Germline V CDR1 and CDR2: SGHTA, FQGNSA. The CDR3 spans 14 residues. V was shortened by 0 bases and J by 1 base, with 4 bases between the two germline ends. The CDR3 is CASSLAGSNQPQHF. In nucleotides, the CDR3 is TGTGCCAGCAGCTTAGCTGGCAGCAATCAGCCCCAGCATTTT. Combining the CDR3 with reference TRBV7-2 and TRBJ1-5 gives the whole variable domain GAGVSQSPSNKVTEKGKDVELRCDPISGHTALYWYRQSLGQGLEFLIYFQGNSAPDKSGLPSDRFSAERTGGSVSTLTIQRTQQEDSAVYLCASSLAGSNQPQHFGDGTRLSIL.

The CDR3: CAIMSTDTQYF. The CDR3 DNA reads as TGTGCCATCATGAGCACAGATACGCAGTATTTT. The chain uses TRBV10-3 and TRBJ2-3; no clear D gene. The germline V gene has CDR1 ENHRY and CDR2 SYGVKD. The CDR3 length is 11 residues. The V end was cut by 7 bases, the J end by 0 bases, with 2 bases between.

The gene calls are TRBV7-9 and TRBJ2-2; TRBD1 is a possible D gene (6 bases). Germline V gene sequence: CDR1 SEHNR, CDR2 FQNEAQ (reference sequence). This CDR3 is built from 16 residues. Deletions cut 3 bases from V and 2 bases from J, with 13 bases between. In DNA form, the CDR3 reads TGTGCCAGCAGCTTTGTTTCAGGGGTCAACACCGGGGAGCTGTTTTTT. Protein sequence: CASSFVSGVNTGELFF. Full variable domain (remainder filled in from reference TRBV7-9 and TRBJ2-2): DTGVSQNPRHKITKRGQNVTFRCDPISEHNRLYWYRQTLGQGPEFLTYFQNEAQLEKSRLLSDRFSAERPKGSFSTLEIQRTEQGDSAMYLCASSFVSGVNTGELFFGEGSRLTVL.

This clone was observed once. The rearrangement joins TRBV9 to TRBJ1-1; TRBD1 is a possible D gene (5 bases). This CDR3 region has 16 residues. Germline CDR1 and CDR2: SGDLS and YYNGEE. Trimming took off 4 bases at V and 4 bases at J, with 20 bases between the two ends. The CDR3 reads CASSPRLLIGGTEAFF. The CDR3 DNA is TGTGCCAGCAGCCCTCGGTTGTTGATTGGGGGCACTGAAGCTTTCTTT.

V usage is TRBV5-1 and J usage is TRBJ2-3; no clear D gene. The CDR3 loop spans 14 amino acids. The ends were cut back, 2 bases at V and 2 bases at J, with 9 bases in the middle. Germline V gene sequence: CDR1 SGHRS, CDR2 YFSETQ. The CDR3 DNA follows: TGCGCCAGCAGCTTCCGAATCCCCACAGATACGCAGTATTTT. It encodes CASSFRIPTDTQYF.

The chain carries TRBV6-6 and TRBJ1-1; no definite D call. Trimming cost V 7 bases and J 5 bases, with 8 bases left between them. Germline V CDR1 and CDR2: MNHNY, SVGAGI (reference sequence). The CDR3 runs to 11 residues. CDR3 in amino acids: CASTVGTEAFF. The DNA for the CDR3 is TGTGCCAGCACCGTGGGGACTGAAGCTTTCTTT.

The chain joins TRBV5-1 to TRBJ2-7; 7 nucleotides align to TRBD2. The CDR3 runs 14 residues. Germline V lookup: CDR1 SGHRS, CDR2 YFSETQ. V trimming: 6 bases; J trimming: 4 bases; junction bases outside the gene matches: 10. The CDR3 spells CASTINAGEYEQYF. The CDR3 nucleotides are TGCGCCAGCACGATCAACGCGGGGGAGTACGAGCAGTACTTC.

The count of this clone is one. The CDR3 here is CASTSFSGRTDTQYF. The CDR3 DNA reads TGTGCCAGCACCTCTTTTAGTGGGAGGACAGATACGCAGTATTTT. The rearrangement links TRBV27 to TRBJ2-3; maybe TRBD2 (6 bases). The CDR3 is 15 residues long. The germline V gene has CDR1 MNHEY and CDR2 SMNVEV (reference sequence). V was trimmed by 7 bases and J by 3 bases, leaving 17 bases between them.

This clone appeared once. The rearrangement uses TRBV28 and TRBJ2-7, with D tentatively TRBD1 (6 bases). The CDR3 has 15 residues. The germline V gene encodes CDR1 MDHEN and CDR2 SYDVKM. V was trimmed by 7 bases and J by 0 bases, leaving 16 bases between them. The CDR3 bases are TGTGCCAGCACCTCCCAGGGGACCGGCTCCTACGAGCAGTACTTC. Its protein is CASTSQGTGSYEQYF.

This clone showed up just a few times. The rearrangement links TRBV7-2 to TRBJ2-3; 7 bases are a match to TRBD1. The CDR3 spans 15 residues. The J segment lost 1 base and the V segment lost 3 bases, leaving 4 bases of the junction unmatched. The germline V gene has CDR1 SGHTA and CDR2 FQGNSA. This CDR3 is CASSFSGQGTDTQYF. In nucleotides, the CDR3 is TGTGCCAGCAGCTTTTCCGGACAGGGCACAGATACGCAGTATTTT.

The chain joins TRBV5-1 to TRBJ2-4; TRBD1 aligns across 7 bases. The CDR3 runs to 16 residues. V gave up 4 bases and J gave up 0 bases; unmatched junction bases: 7. Germline V lookup: CDR1 SGHRS, CDR2 YFSETQ. The CDR3 DNA sequence: TGCGCCAGCAGCCCGGGACAGAGACTAGCCAAAAACATTCAGTACTTC. It translates to CASSPGQRLAKNIQYF.

V and J are TRBV28 and TRBJ2-5; 7 nucleotides align to TRBD1. This CDR3 region has 15 residues. V shed 6 bases and J 5 bases; nucleotides not matched to a gene: 12. CDR1 is MDHEN and CDR2 is SYDVKM in the germline V gene. CDR3: CASRLTGERKETQYF. CDR3 in DNA: TGTGCCAGCAGGCTAACAGGGGAGAGGAAGGAGACCCAGTACTTC.

The chain recombines TRBV5-4 with TRBJ2-7, with D maybe TRBD2 (6 bases). Germline values: CDR1 SGHNT, CDR2 YYREEE (reference sequence). V gave up 3 bases and J gave up 3 bases, with 13 bases separating them. CDR3 length: 14 residues. The CDR3 protein is CASSSLGEDYEQYF. DNA of the CDR3: TGTGCCAGCAGCTCCCTTGGGGAGGACTACGAGCAGTACTTC.

The rearrangement links TRBV27 to TRBJ2-5, with no clear D. V was cut by 5 bases and J by 5 bases, with 9 bases left in between. CDR3 size: 12 residues. Germline V gene lookup returns CDR1 MNHEY and CDR2 SMNVEV (reference sequence). The CDR3 DNA follows: TGTGCCAGCAGTCCCCTCGGGGAGACCCAGTACTTC. It is translated as CASSPLGETQYF.

The J gene is TRBJ2-7, the V gene TRBV29-1, with D possibly TRBD1 on 6 matching bases. Trimming took 3 bases from V and 0 from J, leaving 9 bases between them. The CDR3 covers 13 residues. Germline loops: CDR1 SQVTM, CDR2 ANQGSEA. Written as DNA, the CDR3 is TGCAGCGTTGACGCGGACAGCTCCTACGAGCAGTACTTC. It translates to CSVDADSSYEQYF.

This clone was detected only once. This chain links TRBV5-1 with TRBJ2-7; TRBD1 aligns across 10 bases. This CDR3 has 15 residues. With V trimmed by 3 bases and J by 5 bases, 8 bases remained unmatched. The germline V gene has CDR1 SGHRS and CDR2 YFSETQ. The CDR3 region is CASSWSPGQGNEQYF. Here the CDR3 DNA reads TGCGCCAGCAGCTGGTCTCCGGGACAGGGGAACGAGCAGTACTTC. The full variable domain, rest sourced from reference TRBV5-1 and TRBJ2-7, is KAGVTQTPRYLIKTRGQQVTLSCSPISGHRSVSWYQQTPGQGLQFLFEYFSETQRNKGNFPGRFSGRQFSNSRSEMNVSTLELGDSALYLCASSWSPGQGNEQYFGPGTRLTVT.

The chain carries TRBV27 and TRBJ1-3; D may be TRBD1 (5 bases). CDR1 and CDR2 from the germline V gene are MNHEY and SMNVEV (reference sequence). V was pared by 0 bases and J by 1 base, with 7 bases between. CDR3 length: 15 residues. As DNA, the CDR3 is TGTGCCAGCAGTTTATCGGGGGGATCTGGAAACACCATATATTTT. Its translation is CASSLSGGSGNTIYF.

In this sample, this clone turned up a few times. J is TRBJ1-1 and V is TRBV10-3; D is undetermined. Trimming cost V 4 bases and J 2 bases, with 17 bases left between them. The CDR3 has 16 residues. Germline assignment: CDR1 ENHRY and CDR2 SYGVKD. In DNA form, the CDR3 reads TGTGCCATCAGTGCGGTGGGTTTGGGGAAAAACACTGAAGCTTTCTTT. Amino acids: CAISAVGLGKNTEAFF.

The V and J genes are TRBV27 and TRBJ2-5, with TRBD2 matching 8 bases. With V trimmed by 1 base and J by 3 bases, 1 base remained unmatched. In germline, CDR1 is MNHEY, CDR2 SMNVEV (reference sequence). The CDR3 runs to 14 residues. DNA for the CDR3: TGTGCCAGCAGTTTATTTAGCGGGGAAGAGACCCAGTACTTC. Its protein is CASSLFSGEETQYF.